This TCR beta chain was profiled in a study of T cell responses to AZD1222 COVID-19 vaccine. About the research overall: Second doses at about 4 or about 12 weeks were pooled.

The V end lost 0 bases, the J end lost 7 bases, and 9 bases lay between the germline ends. The CDR3 runs 14 residues. The germline gives CDR1 SGHVS, CDR2 FQNEAQ. On this clone itself: Its antigen is not identified.

The table came from immunoSEQ multiplex PCR; TCRdb's copy has only in-frame clones and leaves some out. In the table there are roughly 150,000 clones, 80% to 95% of which are singletons. Findings and limits, study-wide: Vaccine-related CD4 TCRs covered spike, predominating at 160-218 and 743-854. Donors in the cohort were predominantly white British and more often female, and clonal diversity was possibly underestimated. Spike-specific TCR breadth and depth were elevated following two AZD1222 doses.

The rearrangement joins TRBV7-8 to TRBJ2-2, with D uncertain. The sample in question was peripheral blood, obtained on day 0 of AZD1222 vaccination. The TCR originated in an adult in good health. CDR3 nucleotide sequence: TGTGCCAGCAGCTTAGCCCTAGAAAACGGGGAGCTGTTTTTT. Protein: CASSLALENGELFF.